One sample yielded the 32 T cell receptor beta chains listed below, sequenced in a study of blood T cell repertoires in COVID-19. The protocol was immunoSEQ multiplex PCR, while the TCRdb copy is restricted to in-frame clones and leaves out a portion. The sample comprises around 250,000 clones, around 78% of which are singletons, and 4.6% rests with the top ten. The sample comprised peripheral blood. The receptors shown here come from a man between 60 and 75 years old who had recovered from COVID-19.

The V call is TRBV6-5, the J call TRBJ2-7; 8 bases are shared with TRBD1. The CDR3 is made up of 14 amino acids. The J segment lost 5 bases and the V segment lost 6 bases, leaving 9 bases of the junction unmatched. CDR1 MNHEY and CDR2 SVGAGI come from the germline V gene. The CDR3 protein is CASRDGTGSHEQYF. CDR3 bases: TGTGCCAGCAGAGACGGGACAGGTTCCCACGAGCAGTACTTC.

This clone was counted once. This chain links TRBV27 with TRBJ2-1; 13 nucleotides align to TRBD2. CDR3 length equals 13 residues. Germline assignment: CDR1 MNHEY and CDR2 SMNVEV (reference sequence). V was pared by 7 bases and J by 7 bases, with 1 base of the junction left unmatched. The CDR3 DNA reads TGTGCCAGCAAGGGACTAGCGGGGAATGAGCAGTTCTTC. It codes for CASKGLAGNEQFF.

The V gene is TRBV2, the J gene TRBJ2-3, with D possibly TRBD1 on 5 matching bases. The CDR3 totals 14 residues. Trimming cost V 0 bases and J 8 bases, with 12 bases left between them. Looked up from germline, CDR1 is SNHLY and CDR2 is FYNNEI. As DNA, the CDR3 is TGTGCCAGCAGTGAAGCGCTGGCAGGGTCTACGCAGTATTTT. Residues: CASSEALAGSTQYF.

The rearrangement uses TRBV19 and TRBJ2-1, with TRBD1 matching over 7 bases. The CDR3 runs to 13 residues. Germline CDR1 reads LNHDA; CDR2 reads SQIVND (reference sequence). Germline trimming cut 5 bases from V and 7 bases from J; bases unmatched to any gene: 5. The CDR3 protein is CASSERGRNEQFF. CDR3 DNA sequence: TGTGCCAGTAGTGAAAGGGGGCGGAATGAGCAGTTCTTC.

This clone appeared once. The chain combines TRBV7-3 with TRBJ1-2; TRBD1 aligns across 7 bases. Germline CDR1 reads SGHTA; CDR2 reads FQGTGA. There are 14 residues in the CDR3. Trimming cost V 7 bases and J 4 bases; bases outside gene matches: 9. This chain's CDR3 is CASKIDRASYGYTF. The CDR3 DNA is TGTGCCAGCAAAATCGACAGGGCTAGCTATGGCTACACCTTC.

J is TRBJ1-1 and V is TRBV7-3, with 9 positions matching TRBD1. The J segment lost 5 bases and the V segment lost 5 bases, leaving 9 bases of the junction unmatched. Germline V gene sequence: CDR1 SGHTA, CDR2 FQGTGA. The CDR3 covers 15 residues. This chain's CDR3 is CASSVTGGRVTEAFF. Written as DNA, the CDR3 is TGTGCCAGCAGCGTTACAGGGGGCCGGGTTACTGAAGCTTTCTTT. Variable domain in full (rest from reference TRBV7-3 and TRBJ1-1): GAGVSQTPSNKVTEKGKYVELRCDPISGHTALYWYRQSLGQGPEFLIYFQGTGAADDSGLPNDRFFAVRPEGSVSTLKIQRTERGDSAVYLCASSVTGGRVTEAFFGQGTRLTVV.

The rearrangement joins TRBV7-2 to TRBJ2-7, with TRBD2 matching over 10 bases. CDR3 size: 17 residues. With 1 base clipped from V and 7 bases from J, the junction kept 13 bases outside the gene matches. Germline CDR1 and CDR2: SGHTA and FQGNSA. CDR3 coding DNA: TGTGCCAGCAGCTTAGGTGGGGCTAGCGGGAGATCAGGAGAGCAGTACTTC. Residues: CASSLGGASGRSGEQYF.

The chain couples TRBV7-9 to TRBJ1-2; D uncertain. Germline CDR1 is SEHNR and CDR2 is FQNEAQ (reference sequence). V lost 1 base, J lost 2 bases, and 11 bases lay in between. The CDR3 covers 15 residues. The CDR3: CASSLGLAFNYGYTF. CDR3 DNA sequence: TGTGCCAGCAGCTTAGGACTGGCGTTCAACTATGGCTACACCTTC.

Only a few counts were recorded for this clone. This sequence joins TRBV7-9 and TRBJ2-5; D perhaps matches TRBD2 (5 bases). From germline, CDR1 is SEHNR and CDR2 FQNEAQ (reference sequence). The CDR3 is 13 amino acids. The V end lost 5 bases, the J end lost 6 bases, and 13 bases lay between the germline ends. The CDR3 protein is CASSPVRGKTQYF. CDR3 in DNA: TGTGCCAGCAGCCCAGTTCGGGGAAAGACCCAGTACTTC. Using reference TRBV7-9 and TRBJ2-5 for the parts outside the CDR3, the full variable domain is DTGVSQNPRHKITKRGQNVTFRCDPISEHNRLYWYRQTLGQGPEFLTYFQNEAQLEKSRLLSDRFSAERPKGSFSTLEIQRTEQGDSAMYLCASSPVRGKTQYFGPGTRLLVL.

DNA of the CDR3: TGCGCCAGCAGCCGCACGGGGAACTCCTACAATGAGCAGTTCTTC. Protein sequence: CASSRTGNSYNEQFF. The J gene is TRBJ2-1, the V gene TRBV4-1, with D maybe TRBD2 (5 bases). The CDR3 is made up of 15 amino acids. V shed 4 bases and J shed 0 bases, with 10 bases lying between them. Germline CDR1 and CDR2: MGHRA and YSYEKL.

V gene TRBV27 combines with J gene TRBJ2-3; 7 positions match TRBD1. From germline, CDR1 is MNHEY and CDR2 SMNVEV (reference sequence). This CDR3 is built from 13 residues. Germline trimming cut 3 bases from V and 8 bases from J; bases unmatched to any gene: 5. CDR3 DNA: TGTGCCAGCAGTTTCGACAGGGTTGGTACGCAGTATTTT. This codes for CASSFDRVGTQYF.

The chain is built from TRBV5-1 and TRBJ2-7; TRBD2 aligns across 9 bases. Germline CDR1 is SGHRS and CDR2 is YFSETQ. This CDR3 contains 21 residues. V dropped 2 bases and J dropped 3; count of bases not matched to a gene: 24. The chain's CDR3 is CASSFPSTASGKGLQVYEQYF. DNA for the CDR3: TGCGCCAGCAGCTTCCCTAGTACAGCTAGCGGGAAGGGCCTTCAGGTCTACGAGCAGTACTTC.

The chain employs TRBV2 and TRBJ2-7; TRBD1 agrees at 9 bases. The CDR3 has 15 amino acids. Germline lookup yields CDR1 SNHLY and CDR2 FYNNEI. CDR3 loop: CATKVEDRGNYEQYF. CDR3 DNA sequence: TGTGCTACCAAGGTCGAGGACAGGGGAAACTACGAGCAGTACTTC.

The V and J genes are TRBV28 and TRBJ2-1; TRBD1 aligns across 10 bases. Germline CDR1 reads MDHEN; CDR2 reads SYDVKM. V gave up 5 bases and J gave up 3 bases; unmatched junction bases: 10. The CDR3 is made up of 17 amino acids. CDR3 sequence reads: CASSPAVTGGLYNEQFF. The CDR3 DNA follows: TGTGCCAGCAGTCCCGCCGTGACAGGGGGCCTCTACAATGAGCAGTTCTTC.

V and J are TRBV19 and TRBJ2-2; 7 nucleotides match TRBD2. V was pared by 11 bases and J by 6 bases, with 18 bases of the junction left unmatched. The CDR3 length is 16 residues. From germline, CDR1 is LNHDA and CDR2 SQIVND (reference sequence). The CDR3 spells CASMEREAGIPGELFF. In nucleotides, the CDR3 is TGTGCCTCGATGGAGCGTGAAGCGGGAATCCCCGGGGAGCTGTTTTTT.

The chain has TRBV7-9 and TRBJ1-2, with a possible D match to TRBD1 (5 bases). Germline V lookup: CDR1 SEHNR, CDR2 FQNEAQ (reference sequence). This CDR3 comprises 14 residues. V was clipped by 3 bases and J by 4 bases, with 12 bases between them. CDR3 nucleotides: TGTGCCAGCAGCTTGGAGGGGTTTGCCTATGGCTACACCTTC. This encodes CASSLEGFAYGYTF.

This sequence joins TRBV2 and TRBJ1-5, with 9 positions matching TRBD1. Unmatched junction bases numbered 4, after V lost 4 bases and J lost 6 bases. From germline, CDR1 is SNHLY and CDR2 FYNNEI. The CDR3 length is 14 residues. CDR3 residues: CASSGDRGIQPQHF. CDR3 nucleotides: TGTGCCAGCAGTGGAGACAGGGGGATTCAGCCCCAGCATTTT.

This clone was observed a single time. The CDR3 coding sequence is TGTGCCAGCATAGAGGGAGCTCGAAACACCGGGGAGCTGTTTTTT. Translation gives CASIEGARNTGELFF. The genes are TRBV11-2 and TRBJ2-2; possibly TRBD2 for D (5 bases). V dropped 7 bases and J dropped 2 bases, with 14 bases sitting between them. The CDR3 spans 15 residues. Germline values: CDR1 SGHAT, CDR2 FQNNGV.

The V and J genes are TRBV3-1 (or the pseudogene TRBV3-2) and TRBJ2-2; D unresolved. The CDR3 is made up of 12 amino acids. CDR1 and CDR2 from the germline V gene are LGHDT and YNNKEL (reference sequence). The germline V and J ends were trimmed by 3 bases and 6 bases, with 5 bases remaining between them. CDR3 in DNA: TGTGCCAGCAGCCAGGCCGCCGGGGAGCTGTTTTTT. This sequence encodes CASSQAAGELFF.

The chain employs TRBV29-1 and TRBJ2-1, with D perhaps matching TRBD2 (5 bases). The V gene's germline CDR1 is SQVTM and CDR2 ANQGSEA. V shed 2 bases and J shed 6 bases, with 17 bases lying between them. This CDR3 spans 15 amino acids. This chain's CDR3 is CSVEPHGVSANEQFF. CDR3 coding DNA: TGCAGCGTTGAACCCCACGGGGTCAGCGCCAATGAGCAGTTCTTC.

The gene calls are TRBV9 and TRBJ2-2; TRBD1 agrees at 10 bases. The CDR3 extends over 15 amino acids. The V gene's germline CDR1 is SGDLS and CDR2 YYNGEE. Losses at the gene ends were 6 bases for V and 4 bases for J; bases not matched to a gene: 6. CDR3 amino acids: CASTQTGGGTGELFF. CDR3 DNA: TGTGCCAGCACCCAGACAGGGGGCGGCACCGGGGAGCTGTTTTTT.

J is TRBJ1-1 and V is TRBV7-3, with D tentatively TRBD1 (5 bases). Deletions cut 2 bases from V and 5 bases from J, with 18 bases between. The CDR3 contains 16 residues. Germline CDR1 SGHTA, CDR2 FQGTGA. The CDR3 DNA is TGTGCCAGCAGCTTAGCCACCCTTGTACGGGGGACTGAAGCTTTCTTT. This codes for CASSLATLVRGTEAFF.

CDR3 sequence: CASSEISSYEQYF. The CDR3 bases are TGTGCCAGCTCAGAGATTAGCTCCTACGAGCAGTACTTC. This chain links TRBV18 with TRBJ2-7; D remains unclear. Deletions cut 5 bases from V and 0 bases from J, with 8 bases between. In germline, CDR1 is KGHSH, CDR2 LQKENI. The CDR3 has 13 residues. The full variable domain, rest sourced from reference TRBV18 and TRBJ2-7, is NAGVMQNPRHLVRRRGQEARLRCSPMKGHSHVYWYRQLPEEGLKFMVYLQKENIIDESGMPKERFSAEFPKEGPSILRIQQVVRGDSAAYFCASSEISSYEQYFGPGTRLTVT.

V and J are TRBV28 and TRBJ1-6, with D possibly matching TRBD1 (5 bases). V lost 8 bases, J lost 7 bases, and 15 bases lay in between. Germline V gene lookup returns CDR1 MDHEN and CDR2 SYDVKM. This CDR3 comprises 14 residues. This chain's CDR3 is CASVRGGENSPLHF. The CDR3 DNA is TGTGCCAGCGTTAGAGGAGGGGAAAATTCACCCCTCCACTTT.

This chain connects TRBV19 to TRBJ2-7; D might be TRBD2 (6 bases). Germline CDR1 reads LNHDA; CDR2 reads SQIVND (reference sequence). The V gene lost 4 bases and the J gene lost 4 bases, with 11 bases spanning the gap. This CDR3 region has 13 residues. CDR3 nucleotides: TGTGCCAGTAGTACCCGGGACTTTTACGAGCAGTACTTC. Protein product: CASSTRDFYEQYF.

The chain employs TRBV2 and TRBJ2-2; TRBD2 aligns across 12 bases. The CDR3 is 17 residues long. Trimming at V came to 4 bases and at J to 2 bases, leaving 5 bases not matched to a gene. Germline values: CDR1 SNHLY, CDR2 FYNNEI. As DNA, the CDR3 is TGTGCCAGCAGTGGACTAGCGGGAGTTTCCAACACCGGGGAGCTGTTTTTT. Its protein product is CASSGLAGVSNTGELFF.

V usage is TRBV5-4 and J usage is TRBJ2-2; D unresolved. The CDR3 has 17 amino acids. The germline gives CDR1 SGHNT, CDR2 YYREEE (reference sequence). V was trimmed by 5 bases and J by 1 base, leaving 18 bases between them. CDR3 nucleotides: TGTGCCAGCAGACATGCCTCGTCCGGCGGGAACACCGGGGAGCTGTTTTTT. This codes for CASRHASSGGNTGELFF.

This rearrangement joins TRBV30 to TRBJ2-3; 11 bases line up with TRBD2. Looked up from germline, CDR1 is GTSNPN and CDR2 is SVGIG (reference sequence). The length of the CDR3 is 15 residues. The junction had 4 bases not matched to a gene; V was cut back by 5 bases and J by 0 bases. CDR3 sequence: CAWGGTSGSTDTQYF. For the CDR3, the DNA is TGTGCCTGGGGAGGGACTAGCGGAAGCACAGATACGCAGTATTTT.

The chain uses TRBV7-2 and TRBJ1-1; TRBD1 matches at 7 bases. Germline V gives CDR1 SGHTA, CDR2 FQGNSA. J was trimmed by 7 bases and V by 5 bases; bases with no gene match: 10. The CDR3 runs to 14 residues. The CDR3 is CASSPTRGRDEAFF. The CDR3 DNA reads TGTGCCAGCAGCCCCACTAGGGGGCGGGATGAAGCTTTCTTT.

The rearrangement uses TRBV13 and TRBJ2-7, with D possibly being TRBD1 (6 bases). The V gene lost 4 bases and the J gene lost 3 bases, with 10 bases spanning the gap. CDR3 size: 13 residues. CDR1 is PRHDT and CDR2 is FYEKMQ in the germline V gene (reference sequence). CDR3 residues: CASSSGQSYEQYF. In DNA form, the CDR3 reads TGTGCCAGCAGCTCAGGACAGAGCTACGAGCAGTACTTC.

On this clone itself: Germline and junction disagree at one end, which may indicate a read error. V and J are TRBV5-1 and TRBJ1-4; D unclear. The CDR3 totals 13 residues. The germline V gene has CDR1 SGHRS and CDR2 YFSETQ. CDR3 coding DNA: TGCGCCAGCAGCGACGTGGAGAATGCAAAACTGTTTTTT. Translated: CASSDVENAKLFF.

V usage is TRBV6-5 and J usage is TRBJ2-3, with 9 bases identical to TRBD1. Germline assignment: CDR1 MNHEY and CDR2 SVGAGI. The CDR3 contains 15 residues. V lost 5 bases, J lost 6 bases, and 9 bases stayed unmatched. CDR3 sequence reads: CASSLHGQGLDTQYF. CDR3 DNA sequence: TGTGCCAGCAGTCTTCACGGACAGGGGTTGGATACGCAGTATTTT.